This T cell receptor beta chain was identified during a study of OX40 agonist ivuxolimab in advanced cancers. In the study overall: Patients' therapy was ivuxolimab, an antibody that acts as an agonist of OX40 (CD134).

Clones were read by immunoSEQ multiplex PCR, and TCRdb kept only the in-frame ones, dropping some. The sample includes about 17,000 clones, approximately 83% seen only once; the top ten take 10% to 15%. Germline V gives CDR1 SGHTA, CDR2 FQGNSA. J was trimmed by 0 bases and V by 5 bases; bases with no gene match: 2. The CDR3 loop spans 14 amino acids. The TCR was taken from an adult with an advanced solid tumor such as melanoma, head and neck, liver or kidney cancer. The specimen comprised CD4+ or CD8+ T cells sorted from blood, sampled in a trial of the OX40 agonist ivuxolimab. The chain uses TRBV7-2 and TRBJ2-7; TRBD2 matches 9 bases. The DNA of the CDR3 is TGTGCCAGCAGCGCGGGGGGGTTCTCCTACGAGCAGTACTTC. It translates to CASSAGGFSYEQYF.